This TCR beta chain was found in a study of cytomegalovirus exposure and HLA in healthy donors. Whole-study findings and limits: Altogether, 160 or so TCR beta chains were recorded as cytomegalovirus-associated. In an earlier analysis, most TCR beta V segments were productive about 90% or about 30% of the time. In vitro assays verified that three CMV-associated chains recognized CMV antigens specifically.

Germline loops: CDR1 SEHNR, CDR2 FQNEAQ (reference sequence). This CDR3 has 12 amino acids. In the PCR, 60 Vbeta and 13 Jbeta primers were used. Assay used: immunoSEQ multiplex PCR; TCRdb lists only in-frame clones, some missing. The data show about 67,000 clones, 85% to 90% seen once. On this clone: Its target is not known. One end of the junction is discordant with germline, which a read error may explain. The same CDR3 is also encoded by other DNA sequences in this sample.

The gene calls are TRBV7-9 and TRBJ1-3; D unclear. This receptor was identified in a woman in her thirties in good health and CMV-seropositive. Sequenced input: PBMCs. CDR3 protein: CASSSTGNTIYF. In DNA form, the CDR3 reads TGCGCCAGCAGCTCTACCGGAAACACCATATATTTT.